The sequence of this TCR beta chain was determined in a study of blood T cell repertoires in COVID-19. As for the study in general: Both acute and convalescent COVID-19 samples were obtained from the United States, Italy and Spain. T cells, B-cell-depleted T cells, or PBMCs provided the cDNA or gDNA that served as material.

Generated by immunoSEQ multiplex PCR, the TCRdb table keeps only in-frame clones and is missing some. The sample contains 50,000 to 65,000 clones, approximately 86% of which appear only once. V shed 4 bases and J shed 4 bases, with 13 bases lying between them. Germline loops: CDR1 SGHNT, CDR2 YYREEE (reference sequence). There are 14 residues in the CDR3. Sequenced: peripheral blood. V usage is TRBV5-4 and J usage is TRBJ2-3; D is unresolved. The source of this sequence is a man aged 35 to 55 with acute or convalescent COVID-19. This chain's CDR3 is CASSPHGRSDTQYF. In nucleotides, the CDR3 is TGTGCCAGCAGCCCCCACGGTCGTTCAGATACGCAGTATTTT.